This TCR beta chain was captured by sequencing in a study of early stage breast cancer tumors. Study context: Of around 16 invasive breast tumors, more than ten were hormone receptor-positive, HER2-negative.

Profiled with immunoSEQ multiplex PCR; TCRdb holds only in-frame clones, not every one. Among 45,000 to 60,000 clones listed, over 80% were seen once. The CDR3 sequence is 18 residues long. The sequenced sample was blood. This clonotype originated in a person between 65 and 79 years old with breast cancer. This chain connects TRBV21-1 to TRBJ2-4; the D call in the table, TRBD2, was not verified against the DNA. TRBV21-1 is listed as a pseudogene. The CDR3 nucleotides are TGTGCCAGCAGCAAACTCAGAGGGGGGGCCTTAGCCAAAAACATTCAGTACTTC. It yields the protein CASSKLRGGALAKNIQYF.